These 27 T cell receptor beta chains came from one sample sequenced in a study of cytomegalovirus exposure and HLA in healthy donors. It was with 60 Vbeta and 13 Jbeta primers that the PCR ran. Assay used: immunoSEQ multiplex PCR; TCRdb lists only in-frame clones, some missing. The sample lists roughly 120,000 clones; around 70% were seen once. Sequences were obtained from PBMCs. These receptors came from a man aged 30 to 39 in good health and CMV-seropositive.

The rearrangement uses TRBV2 and TRBJ2-6, with no clear D. The germline V gene has CDR1 SNHLY and CDR2 FYNNEI. The CDR3 sequence is 16 residues long. Trimming stripped 0 bases from V and 1 base from J, with 7 bases between. As DNA, the CDR3 is TGTGCCAGCAGTGAAGCGCGGTTTTCTGGGGCCAACGTCCTGACTTTC. Translation gives CASSEARFSGANVLTF. The full variable domain, rest sourced from reference TRBV2 and TRBJ2-6, is EPEVTQTPSHQVTQMGQEVILRCVPISNHLYFYWYRQILGQKVEFLVSFYNNEISEKSEIFDDQFSVERPDGSNFTLKIRSTKLEDSAMYFCASSEARFSGANVLTFGAGSRLTVL.

This clone occurred once. This sequence joins TRBV7-2 and TRBJ2-7; 7 nucleotides align to TRBD2. Looked up from germline, CDR1 is SGHTA and CDR2 is FQGNSA. The CDR3 has 13 amino acids. V lost 8 bases and J lost 3; bases outside the gene matches: 7. The CDR3 region is CASGEASGYEQYF. In nucleotides, the CDR3 is TGTGCCAGCGGGGAGGCTAGCGGCTACGAGCAGTACTTC. The complete variable domain, with remaining parts taken from reference TRBV7-2 and TRBJ2-7, reads GAGVSQSPSNKVTEKGKDVELRCDPISGHTALYWYRQSLGQGLEFLIYFQGNSAPDKSGLPSDRFSAERTGGSVSTLTIQRTQQEDSAVYLCASGEASGYEQYFGPGTRLTVT.

This clone has more than one count but fewer than ten. The chain employs TRBV6-6 and TRBJ2-5, with 7 positions matching TRBD2. The CDR3 has 14 residues. V shed 2 bases, J shed 2 bases, and the junction held 2 bases outside the gene matches. Germline V gene lookup returns CDR1 MNHNY and CDR2 SVGAGI (reference sequence). CDR3 bases: TGTGCCAGCAGTTACGGGGGGGAGCAAGAGACCCAGTACTTC. It encodes CASSYGGEQETQYF.

J is TRBJ2-1 and V is TRBV6-1; no clear D. CDR3 length: 13 amino acids. V was shortened by 10 bases and J by 4 bases, with 14 bases between the two germline ends. Germline CDR1 and CDR2: MNHNS and SASEGT. The CDR3 nucleotides read TGTGCCACCGACAAGACAAGTTACAATGAGCAGTTCTTC. Amino acids: CATDKTSYNEQFF.

V usage is TRBV9 and J usage is TRBJ2-3; TRBD2 matches 15 bases. The V segment lost 4 bases and the J segment 6 bases; nucleotides outside the gene matches: 3. The germline CDR1 and CDR2 sequences are SGDLS and YYNGEE. The CDR3 loop spans 15 amino acids. CDR3 sequence: CASSPGTSGGDTQYF. The CDR3 DNA is TGTGCCAGCAGCCCTGGGACTAGCGGGGGGGATACGCAGTATTTT.

V gene TRBV19 combines with J gene TRBJ1-2, with a tentative D call TRBD1 (5 bases). Per germline, CDR1 LNHDA and CDR2 SQIVND (reference sequence). Trimming removed 10 bases from V and 6 bases from J, with 15 bases in between. The CDR3 extends over 12 amino acids. Here the CDR3 DNA reads TGTGCCACCGACGATATCAGGGATGGCTACACCTTC. It yields the protein CATDDIRDGYTF.

This clone was found a few times. The chain carries TRBV4-1 and TRBJ1-1; D gene ambiguous. This CDR3 has 14 residues. Germline assignment: CDR1 MGHRA and CDR2 YSYEKL. Trimming removed 6 bases at V and 0 bases at J, with 11 bases between. In nucleotides, the CDR3 is TGCGCCAGCAGGGGCTTACTGTTGAACACTGAAGCTTTCTTT. This sequence encodes CASRGLLLNTEAFF.

This clone is medium-sized in the sample. The gene calls are TRBV2 and TRBJ2-3; unclear D gene. The CDR3 runs to 12 residues. V lost 5 bases to trimming and J lost 3 bases, with 6 bases between them. The germline V gene encodes CDR1 SNHLY and CDR2 FYNNEI. The CDR3 here is CASSTETDTQYF. The CDR3 DNA reads TGTGCCAGCAGTACTGAGACAGATACGCAGTATTTT.

The genes are TRBV7-2 and TRBJ2-2; 7 positions agree with TRBD1. Trimming took 0 bases from V and 6 from J; bases not matched to a gene: 7. Germline CDR1 reads SGHTA; CDR2 reads FQGNSA. The CDR3 contains 16 residues. DNA for the CDR3: TGTGCCAGCAGCTTAGCTAGGGGGCGCCCCGCCGGGGAGCTGTTTTTT. Protein sequence: CASSLARGRPAGELFF.

Only a few counts were recorded for this clone. The chain combines TRBV11-3 with TRBJ2-7, with 7 bases that match TRBD1. The V and J ends lost 8 bases and 2 bases, in that order; junction bases with no gene match: 9. Germline CDR1 and CDR2: SGHNT and YENEEA. The CDR3 covers 14 residues. CDR3 bases: TGTGCCAGCCCCTCCGGGACAGCAGCCTACGAGCAGTACTTC. It specifies CASPSGTAAYEQYF.

The rearrangement joins TRBV7-9 to TRBJ1-6; weak D call: TRBD1 (5 bases). V was cut by 1 base and J by 6 bases, with 7 bases left in between. Germline CDR1 reads SEHNR; CDR2 reads FQNEAQ (reference sequence). This CDR3 has 14 residues. CDR3 in amino acids: CASSLDRSNSPLHF. The CDR3 DNA reads as TGTGCCAGCAGCTTAGACAGGTCTAATTCACCCCTCCACTTT.

The sample holds a few counts of this clone. This chain links TRBV7-2 with TRBJ2-2, with 12 bases aligning to TRBD2. With V trimmed by 5 bases and J by 7 bases, 8 bases remained unmatched. Looked up from germline, CDR1 is SGHTA and CDR2 is FQGNSA. This CDR3 comprises 16 residues. Here the CDR3 reads CASSTPSGGAHGELFF. CDR3 DNA: TGTGCCAGCAGCACCCCTAGCGGGGGGGCCCACGGGGAGCTGTTTTTT.

This clone was counted a few times. The chain employs TRBV15 and TRBJ2-5; D might be TRBD2 (7 bases). Trimming stripped 8 bases from V and 4 bases from J, with 17 bases between. The V gene's germline CDR1 is LNHNV and CDR2 YYDKDF (reference sequence). The CDR3 runs to 14 residues. The CDR3 is CATQLGGGRETQYF. DNA for the CDR3: TGTGCCACCCAATTGGGGGGGGGCCGAGAGACCCAGTACTTC.

Details on this clone: The sample carries other DNA sequences with the same CDR3. V gene TRBV7-9 combines with J gene TRBJ1-6; TRBD1 aligns across 8 bases. The trim removed 2 bases at V and 2 bases at J, leaving 2 bases unmatched. The CDR3 runs to 16 residues. The V gene's germline CDR1 is SEHNR and CDR2 FQNEAQ (reference sequence). CDR3 DNA: TGTGCCAGCAGCTTAAGACAGGGGCCCTATAATTCACCCCTCCACTTT. Amino acid sequence: CASSLRQGPYNSPLHF.

This clone was detected only once. This chain joins TRBV7-9 and TRBJ2-2, with 9 bases matching TRBD1. The CDR3 is made up of 16 amino acids. Germline trimming cut 7 bases from V and 3 bases from J; bases unmatched to any gene: 9. Per germline, CDR1 SEHNR and CDR2 FQNEAQ (reference sequence). The CDR3 sequence is CASTPAGQGYTGELFF. The CDR3 DNA reads TGTGCCAGCACCCCAGCTGGACAGGGGTACACCGGGGAGCTGTTTTTT.

The chain employs TRBV30 and TRBJ1-2; 8 bases are shared with TRBD1. Germline lookup yields CDR1 GTSNPN and CDR2 SVGIG (reference sequence). V lost 6 bases to trimming and J lost 5 bases; unmatched junction nucleotides: 8. This CDR3 has 13 residues. This CDR3 reads CACSGTGLYGYTF. The CDR3 nucleotides read TGTGCCTGCTCCGGGACAGGACTTTATGGCTACACCTTC.

The V and J genes are TRBV6-1 and TRBJ2-7; 8 positions match TRBD1. This CDR3 has 14 residues. V trimming: 7 bases; J trimming: 0 bases; junction bases outside the gene matches: 5. Germline V gene data show CDR1 as MNHNS and CDR2 as SASEGT. CDR3 DNA: TGTGCCAGCATTTTTACAGGGGGCTCCTACGAGCAGTACTTC. It yields the protein CASIFTGGSYEQYF.

This clone was detected many times. Its ends do not fully match the called genes, so a read error is possible. This sample includes further DNA sequences coding for the same CDR3. This sequence joins TRBV2 and TRBJ1-4; 9 bases fit TRBD1. The CDR3 extends over 15 amino acids. Looked up from germline, CDR1 is SNHLY and CDR2 is FYNNEI. This CDR3 reads CASSEDRGANEKLFF. In DNA form, the CDR3 reads TGTGCCAGCAGCGAAGACAGGGGGGCTAATGAAAAACTGTTTTTT.

About this clone itself: The final CDR3 position lacks the conserved phenylalanine or tryptophan, pointing to a likely read error. It is unclear where the CDR3 begins or ends on the DNA, so no DNA is shown, and the CDR3 is as TCRdb lists it. This chain uses TRBV4-2 with TRBJ1-2; the D segment call TRBD1 is taken from the table without a DNA check. The germline V gene has CDR1 LGHNA and CDR2 YNFKEQ. Both ends counted, the CDR3 spans 14 residues. This CDR3 reads CASSKDGAGYGYPL.

This clone was counted once. The genes are TRBV10-2 and TRBJ2-7; possibly TRBD2 for D (6 bases). Germline CDR1 is WSHSY and CDR2 is SAAADI. Trimming cost V 4 bases and J 2 bases, with 24 bases left between them. The CDR3 spans 18 residues. The CDR3 reads CASSGPPGEPLVAYEQYF. CDR3 DNA sequence: TGCGCCAGCAGTGGACCTCCGGGAGAACCCCTCGTCGCCTACGAGCAGTACTTC.

This chain links TRBV6-5 with TRBJ2-3, with D possibly TRBD2 on 6 matching bases. V was cut by 4 bases and J by 1 base, with 12 bases left in between. There are 15 residues in the CDR3. The V gene's germline CDR1 is MNHEY and CDR2 SVGAGI. The CDR3 nucleotides read TGTGCCAGCAGTTCAGACGGGACTGGCACAGATACGCAGTATTTT. Protein product: CASSSDGTGTDTQYF.

This chain uses TRBV5-4 with TRBJ1-2, with TRBD1 as a possible D gene (5 bases). This CDR3 has 13 residues. The ends were cut back, 4 bases at V and 8 bases at J, with 15 bases in the middle. Germline assignment: CDR1 SGHNT and CDR2 YYREEE (reference sequence). DNA for the CDR3: TGTGCCAGCAGCCCGGGGGGGGTCCGGGGCTACACCTTC. Protein sequence: CASSPGGVRGYTF.

Of note for this clone: Within the sample, other DNA sequences also encode this same CDR3. The chain uses TRBV7-9 and TRBJ2-7, with TRBD2 as a possible D gene (5 bases). Per germline, CDR1 SEHNR and CDR2 FQNEAQ (reference sequence). The CDR3 runs to 12 residues. Trimming stripped 5 bases from V and 2 bases from J, with 7 bases between. CDR3 bases: TGTGCCAGCAGCAGGGAGACCTACGAGCAGTACTTC. It encodes CASSRETYEQYF.

Only one count was recorded for this clone. The chain combines TRBV2 with TRBJ2-1; 13 bases align to TRBD2. This CDR3 comprises 14 residues. V was pared by 10 bases and J by 10 bases, with 10 bases of the junction left unmatched. Looked up from germline, CDR1 is SNHLY and CDR2 is FYNNEI. This chain's CDR3 is CATDPGLAGLEQFF. The CDR3 DNA reads TGTGCCACCGACCCGGGACTAGCGGGATTGGAGCAGTTCTTC. Full variable domain (rest looked up from reference TRBV2 and TRBJ2-1): EPEVTQTPSHQVTQMGQEVILRCVPISNHLYFYWYRQILGQKVEFLVSFYNNEISEKSEIFDDQFSVERPDGSNFTLKIRSTKLEDSAMYFCATDPGLAGLEQFFGPGTRLTVL.

This chain joins TRBV29-1 and TRBJ1-1; a possible D gene is TRBD1 (5 bases). Trimming shortened V by 3 bases and J by 5 bases, and 7 bases separated the two germline ends. The CDR3 totals 11 residues. Germline values: CDR1 SQVTM, CDR2 ANQGSEA. CDR3 in DNA: TGCAGCGTTGAGGAGGGGACTGAAGCTTTCTTT. This gives the protein CSVEEGTEAFF.

This clone came up once. The rearrangement links TRBV19 to TRBJ2-1, with 7 bases that match TRBD1. Germline V lookup: CDR1 LNHDA, CDR2 SQIVND (reference sequence). The CDR3 covers 15 residues. Trimming at V came to 5 bases and at J to 9 bases, leaving 13 bases not matched to a gene. CDR3 residues: CASSLRDRGPGEQFF. The CDR3 nucleotides are TGTGCCAGTAGTCTCCGGGACAGAGGGCCGGGTGAGCAGTTCTTC.

The rearrangement uses TRBV5-8 and TRBJ2-1; TRBD2 aligns across 8 bases. Trimming at V came to 3 bases and at J to 5 bases, leaving 10 bases not matched to a gene. The CDR3 loop spans 16 amino acids. Germline CDR1 SGHTS, CDR2 YDEGEE. The CDR3 DNA follows: TGTGCCAGCAGCTCGTTTAGCGGGACCTTAAACAATGAGCAGTTCTTC. Translation gives CASSSFSGTLNNEQFF. Drawing the rest from reference TRBV5-8 and TRBJ2-1, the complete variable domain is EAGVTQSPTHLIKTRGQQATLRCSPISGHTSVYWYQQALGLGLQFLLWYDEGEERNRGNFPPRFSGRQFPNYSSELNVNALELEDSALYLCASSSFSGTLNNEQFFGPGTRLTVL.